A single sample gave rise to the 13 T cell receptor beta chains below, sequenced in a study of graft-versus-host responses after intestinal transplantation. Profiled with immunoSEQ multiplex PCR; TCRdb holds only in-frame clones, not every one. The sample has roughly 56,000 clones; 91% are singletons. The material sequenced was PBMCs, taken about 4 months after intestinal transplantation. These receptors were obtained from a human patient who received an intestinal transplant, so some T cells may come from the graft donor.

The V and J genes are TRBV28 and TRBJ1-2; D is unclear. The CDR3 has 15 amino acids. The ends were cut back, 2 bases at V and 0 bases at J, with 10 bases in the middle. Germline V gene sequence: CDR1 MDHEN, CDR2 SYDVKM. The CDR3 DNA reads as TGTGCCAGCAGTTTAGGGTCACCAGCTAACTATGGCTACACCTTC. It codes for CASSLGSPANYGYTF.

The chain links TRBV19 to TRBJ2-3, with D hard to call. Germline V gene sequence: CDR1 LNHDA, CDR2 SQIVND (reference sequence). V lost 6 bases to trimming and J lost 0 bases, with 13 bases between them. This CDR3 contains 15 residues. The CDR3 coding sequence is TGTGCCAGTAGCTTAGCTGCCCCTAGCACAGATACGCAGTATTTT. This translates into CASSLAAPSTDTQYF.

This clone has a single count. The chain couples TRBV11-2 to TRBJ2-5; D is possibly TRBD2 (5 bases). The CDR3 length is 12 residues. The germline gives CDR1 SGHAT, CDR2 FQNNGV. V was cut by 3 bases and J by 4 bases, with 6 bases left in between. The CDR3 spells CASSLAGETQYF. The CDR3 DNA sequence: TGTGCCAGCAGCTTGGCGGGAGAGACCCAGTACTTC.

The V call is TRBV14, the J call TRBJ1-5, with 10 bases matching TRBD1. The J segment lost 1 base and the V segment lost 3 bases, leaving 12 bases of the junction unmatched. CDR1 is SGHDN, CDR2 FVKESK, per germline. CDR3 size: 19 residues. The CDR3 coding sequence is TGTGCCAGCAGCCAGGCTGGACAGGGGGAGAGGACGAGCAATCAGCCCCAGCATTTT. Residues: CASSQAGQGERTSNQPQHF.

The J gene is TRBJ1-2, the V gene TRBV5-1; tentative D call: TRBD1 (6 bases). Trimming left V 2 bases short and J 5 bases short, with 13 bases between. CDR1 and CDR2 from the germline V gene are SGHRS and YFSETQ. This CDR3 contains 14 residues. The CDR3 DNA reads as TGCGCCAGCAGCTTAGGCGGGACATCGTATGGCTACACCTTC. Protein: CASSLGGTSYGYTF.

This clone has more than one count but fewer than ten. This sequence joins TRBV10-3 and TRBJ2-7, with D perhaps matching TRBD1 or TRBD2 (5 bases each). The CDR3 extends over 12 amino acids. CDR1 and CDR2 (germline): ENHRY, SYGVKD. V was pared by 3 bases and J by 6 bases, with 9 bases between. The CDR3 spells CAISDAGTEQYF. The CDR3 DNA sequence: TGTGCCATCAGTGATGCCGGGACCGAGCAGTACTTC.

The J gene is TRBJ1-1, the V gene TRBV15; 8 bases agree with TRBD1. The germline V gene encodes CDR1 LNHNV and CDR2 YYDKDF (reference sequence). The CDR3 length is 16 residues. The ends lost 1 base at V and 7 bases at J; junction bases unmatched: 11. CDR3 in DNA: TGTGCCACCAGCAGAGCAAACAGGGGGACATATGTTGAAGCTTTCTTT. Translation gives CATSRANRGTYVEAFF.

This clone came up once. The V gene is TRBV9, the J gene TRBJ2-6; TRBD1 is a possible D gene (6 bases). The V gene's germline CDR1 is SGDLS and CDR2 YYNGEE. The CDR3 runs 16 residues. The V gene lost 4 bases and the J gene lost 4 bases, with 15 bases spanning the gap. For the CDR3, the DNA is TGTGCCAGCAGCCTCAACACAGGGTCGGGGGCCAACGTCCTGACTTTC. Amino acids: CASSLNTGSGANVLTF.

This clone came up once. V usage is TRBV5-1 and J usage is TRBJ2-1; the D gene could be TRBD1 or TRBD2 (5 bases each). Between the trimmed V and J ends, which lost 3 bases and 7 bases, there was a span of 17 bases. The V gene's germline CDR1 is SGHRS and CDR2 YFSETQ. The CDR3 covers 15 residues. CDR3 nucleotide sequence: TGCGCCAGCAGCTGGGTGTGGGGGTCCCTAAATGAGCAGTTCTTC. Its protein product is CASSWVWGSLNEQFF.

The chain links TRBV6-1 to TRBJ2-7; unclear D gene. The CDR3 is 11 amino acids. CDR1 is MNHNS and CDR2 is SASEGT in the germline V gene. V lost 6 bases and J 4 bases, leaving 7 bases between the germline ends. CDR3 nucleotides: TGTGCCAGCAGGTTCCTGTACGAGCAGTACTTC. Protein product: CASRFLYEQYF.

V and J are TRBV21-1 and TRBJ2-2; the table's D call, TRBD2, was not checked against the DNA. TRBV21-1 is deemed a pseudogene. This CDR3 has 17 residues. CDR3 sequence: CASSKGTSGGACGELFF. The CDR3 coding sequence is TGTGCCAGCAGCAAAGGGACTAGCGGGGGGGCTTGTGGGGAGCTGTTTTTT.

The gene calls are TRBV7-9 and TRBJ2-2; tentatively, D is TRBD1 or TRBD2 (6 bases each). From germline, CDR1 is SEHNR and CDR2 FQNEAQ (reference sequence). V dropped 7 bases and J dropped 7 bases, with 19 bases sitting between them. CDR3 length equals 15 residues. DNA of the CDR3: TGTGCCAGCACCCCGGCTGGAGGAGGGGGCGGGGAGCTGTTTTTT. It is translated as CASTPAGGGGGELFF.

V gene TRBV7-9 combines with J gene TRBJ2-3; D gene ambiguous. CDR3 length: 13 residues. CDR1 SEHNR and CDR2 FQNEAQ come from the germline V gene (reference sequence). V lost 0 bases, J lost 4 bases, and 5 bases lay in between. The CDR3 region is CASSLAFADTQYF. CDR3 nucleotides: TGTGCCAGCAGCTTAGCTTTCGCAGATACGCAGTATTTT. Looking up the rest from reference TRBV7-9 and TRBJ2-3 gives the full variable domain: DTGVSQNPRHKITKRGQNVTFRCDPISEHNRLYWYRQTLGQGPEFLTYFQNEAQLEKSRLLSDRFSAERPKGSFSTLEIQRTEQGDSAMYLCASSLAFADTQYFGPGTRLTVL.